The text below deals with one TCR beta chain. Its antigen is not identified. PCR amplification relied on 60 Vbeta primers (plus 13 Jbeta primers). Produced via immunoSEQ multiplex PCR; TCRdb's table is partial and in-frame only. Here the sample spans more than 85,000 clones, around 80% being singletons. The data derive from a study of cytomegalovirus exposure and HLA in healthy donors. Study findings and constraints: The study labeled around 160 TCR beta chains cytomegalovirus-associated.

The V and J ends lost 5 bases and 5 bases, in that order; junction bases with no gene match: 2. This CDR3 contains 12 residues. Germline lookup yields CDR1 KGHSH and CDR2 LQKENI. This receptor was obtained from a female donor in good health and CMV-seropositive. The chain couples TRBV18 to TRBJ2-5, with 7 bases that match TRBD2. Sequencing used PBMCs. CDR3: CASSAGVETQYF. CDR3 nucleotides: TGTGCCAGCTCAGCGGGAGTTGAGACCCAGTACTTC. Based on the CDR3 plus reference TRBV18 and TRBJ2-5, the full variable domain is NAGVMQNPRHLVRRRGQEARLRCSPMKGHSHVYWYRQLPEEGLKFMVYLQKENIIDESGMPKERFSAEFPKEGPSILRIQQVVRGDSAAYFCASSAGVETQYFGPGTRLLVL.